These 32 T cell receptor beta chains originate from one sample sequenced in a study of PD-L1 blockade in urothelial cancer. Data came from immunoSEQ multiplex PCR; TCRdb stores just in-frame clones and leaves some out. Of roughly 56,000 clones listed, around 79% are singletons. The specimen was PBMCs, collected around atezolizumab (anti-PD-L1) treatment. These receptors were taken from a man in his 70s with urothelial cancer.

This clone was counted once. The chain couples TRBV6-6 to TRBJ1-5; 7 nucleotides line up with TRBD1. The germline V gene encodes CDR1 MNHNY and CDR2 SVGAGI (reference sequence). The CDR3 is 15 amino acids. Trimming took 6 bases from V and 4 from J; bases not matched to a gene: 9. The CDR3, as DNA: TGTGCCAGCAGCCCGACAGGGCGGTCAAATCAGCCCCAGCATTTT. Its translation is CASSPTGRSNQPQHF.

The V and J genes are TRBV7-9 and TRBJ1-4; D unclear. V gave up 5 bases and J gave up 8 bases, with 18 bases separating them. CDR3 length: 15 residues. CDR1 and CDR2 from the germline V gene are SEHNR and FQNEAQ (reference sequence). CDR3 sequence: CASSKKNEVVEKLFF. As DNA, the CDR3 is TGTGCCAGCAGCAAAAAGAATGAGGTTGTCGAAAAACTGTTTTTT.

The chain joins TRBV28 to TRBJ2-1; tentative D call: TRBD1 (6 bases). Germline CDR1 and CDR2: MDHEN and SYDVKM. This CDR3 is 15 amino acids long. V was cut by 3 bases and J by 3 bases, with 12 bases left in between. In DNA, the CDR3 is TGTGCCAGCAGTTTGGGGCAGGGGTTCTACAATGAGCAGTTCTTC. Translated: CASSLGQGFYNEQFF.

This clone showed up just once. The chain employs TRBV30 and TRBJ2-1; maybe TRBD2 (5 bases). The CDR3 totals 16 residues. V dropped 5 bases and J dropped 8 bases, with 25 bases sitting between them. Looked up from germline, CDR1 is GTSNPN and CDR2 is SVGIG (reference sequence). Here the CDR3 DNA reads TGTGCCTGGGAGACTGGGGTGCGGGCGTCGCGGGATGAGCAGTTCTTC. This codes for CAWETGVRASRDEQFF.

The chain has TRBV10-1 and TRBJ2-1; a possible D gene is TRBD2 (7 bases). This CDR3 is built from 14 residues. V was clipped by 8 bases and J by 4 bases, with 15 bases between them. Per germline, CDR1 WNHNN and CDR2 SYGVQD (reference sequence). This CDR3 reads CASGGEGGYNEQFF. CDR3 coding DNA: TGCGCCAGCGGTGGAGAGGGGGGGTACAATGAGCAGTTCTTC.

This chain connects TRBV14 to TRBJ2-2; 10 bases map to TRBD2. The germline V gene has CDR1 SGHDN and CDR2 FVKESK. The length of the CDR3 is 16 residues. The V and J ends lost 2 bases and 4 bases, in that order; junction bases with no gene match: 4. The CDR3 nucleotides are TGTGCCAGCAGCCAACTAGCGGGAGATCTCACCGGGGAGCTGTTTTTT. Translation gives CASSQLAGDLTGELFF. The variable domain in full, with the rest retrieved from reference TRBV14 and TRBJ2-2, is EAGVTQFPSHSVIEKGQTVTLRCDPISGHDNLYWYRRVMGKEIKFLLHFVKESKQDESGMPNNRFLAERTGGTYSTLKVQPAELEDSGVYFCASSQLAGDLTGELFFGEGSRLTVL.

This clone was observed once. This chain uses TRBV5-1 with TRBJ1-1, with D possibly being TRBD1 (6 bases). Germline CDR1 and CDR2: SGHRS and YFSETQ. The CDR3 has 13 amino acids. The V and J ends lost 0 bases and 3 bases respectively, with 6 bases between them. The CDR3: CASSLDRDTEAFF. The CDR3 region has the DNA TGCGCCAGCAGCTTGGACAGGGACACTGAAGCTTTCTTT.

This rearrangement joins TRBV5-1 to TRBJ2-3, with a tentative D call TRBD2 (5 bases). The V end lost 2 bases, the J end lost 3 bases, and 10 bases lay between the germline ends. CDR3 length: 14 residues. Per germline, CDR1 SGHRS and CDR2 YFSETQ. The CDR3: CASSFGLSTDTQYF. CDR3 in DNA: TGCGCCAGCAGCTTCGGACTCAGTACAGATACGCAGTATTTT.

A single count supports this clone. This chain joins TRBV5-1 and TRBJ2-7, with 9 bases lining up with TRBD2. V lost 0 bases, J lost 5 bases, and 3 bases stayed unmatched. The germline gives CDR1 SGHRS, CDR2 YFSETQ. The CDR3 extends over 14 amino acids. In DNA form, the CDR3 reads TGCGCCAGCAGCTTGGGACTAGCGGAACACGAGCAGTACTTC. Its protein is CASSLGLAEHEQYF.

The chain carries TRBV10-3 and TRBJ2-7; 7 bases are shared with TRBD1. Germline CDR1 is ENHRY and CDR2 is SYGVKD. Trimming at V came to 6 bases and at J to 2 bases, leaving 4 bases not matched to a gene. This CDR3 has 13 residues. The CDR3 region has the DNA TGTGCCATCAGGCAGGGGGAAACCTACGAGCAGTACTTC. Amino acids: CAIRQGETYEQYF.

The CDR3 nucleotides read TGTGCCAGCAGACCCTCCGGAGCTCGGGAGCTGTTTTTT. Protein: CASRPSGARELFF. This rearrangement joins TRBV27 to TRBJ2-2; D call uncertain. V was shortened by 6 bases and J by 9 bases, with 14 bases between the two germline ends. CDR3 length: 13 amino acids. Germline V gene sequence: CDR1 MNHEY, CDR2 SMNVEV (reference sequence).

The chain couples TRBV2 to TRBJ1-5, with 7 bases aligning to TRBD1. Germline lookup yields CDR1 SNHLY and CDR2 FYNNEI. Losses at the gene ends were 7 bases for V and 0 bases for J; bases not matched to a gene: 3. The CDR3 is 14 residues long. The CDR3 spells CASKGAISNQPQHF. CDR3 DNA: TGTGCCAGCAAGGGGGCGATTAGCAATCAGCCCCAGCATTTT.

The gene calls are TRBV28 and TRBJ2-7; 7 positions match TRBD2. This CDR3 contains 15 residues. Germline CDR1 is MDHEN and CDR2 is SYDVKM. Trimming at V came to 5 bases and at J to 1 base, leaving 8 bases not matched to a gene. CDR3 coding DNA: TGTGCCAGCAGTGCCCTCTGGCGGGAGTCCTACGAGCAGTACTTC. Its protein is CASSALWRESYEQYF.

The chain employs TRBV5-1 and TRBJ2-2; tentatively, D is TRBD2 (5 bases). V was trimmed by 0 bases and J by 3 bases, leaving 15 bases between them. The CDR3 has 17 amino acids. CDR1 and CDR2 (germline): SGHRS, YFSETQ. CDR3 in DNA: TGCGCCAGCAGCTTGGTTGGGAGAGCGGATCACACCGGGGAGCTGTTTTTT. Translation gives CASSLVGRADHTGELFF.

CDR3 region: CASTDGGRETQYF. The CDR3 nucleotides read TGTGCCAGTACTGACGGAGGGAGAGAGACCCAGTACTTC. The V and J genes are TRBV19 and TRBJ2-5; TRBD2 might be the D (6 bases). V was pared by 7 bases and J by 4 bases, with 13 bases between. The CDR3 extends over 13 amino acids. The germline CDR1 and CDR2 sequences are LNHDA and SQIVND (reference sequence).

The chain joins TRBV9 to TRBJ2-1; D is ambiguous. The CDR3 runs 14 residues. Looked up from germline, CDR1 is SGDLS and CDR2 is YYNGEE. Trimming pared 0 bases from V and 4 bases from J, leaving 8 bases between. CDR3 amino acids: CASSVGPLYNEQFF. The CDR3 DNA sequence: TGTGCCAGCAGCGTAGGGCCCCTTTACAATGAGCAGTTCTTC.

The J gene is TRBJ1-4, the V gene TRBV6-1, with D possibly being TRBD1 (6 bases). The CDR3 is 15 residues long. The germline V gene encodes CDR1 MNHNS and CDR2 SASEGT. V was pared by 6 bases and J by 3 bases, with 14 bases between. The CDR3 reads CASSPRGSANEKLFF. The CDR3 nucleotides are TGTGCCAGCAGCCCCAGGGGCAGTGCTAATGAAAAACTGTTTTTT.

This clone was detected a few times. The chain employs TRBV2 and TRBJ2-5; D might be TRBD2 (7 bases). V shed 8 bases and J shed 4 bases, with 11 bases lying between them. The CDR3 has 12 amino acids. Germline V gives CDR1 SNHLY, CDR2 FYNNEI. The CDR3 DNA follows: TGTGCCAGCGGGGGGGCTAGAGAGACCCAGTACTTC. Translated: CASGGARETQYF. The full variable domain, its missing parts supplied by reference TRBV2 and TRBJ2-5, is EPEVTQTPSHQVTQMGQEVILRCVPISNHLYFYWYRQILGQKVEFLVSFYNNEISEKSEIFDDQFSVERPDGSNFTLKIRSTKLEDSAMYFCASGGARETQYFGPGTRLLVL.

V usage is TRBV10-3 and J usage is TRBJ1-1, with D uncertain. Germline CDR1 reads ENHRY; CDR2 reads SYGVKD. Deletions cut 1 base from V and 6 bases from J, with 9 bases between. This CDR3 has 13 amino acids. CDR3 nucleotide sequence: TGTGCCATCAGTGAGTTTCAAGGAGCTGAAGCTTTCTTT. This gives the protein CAISEFQGAEAFF.

This clone showed up just a few times. The chain uses TRBV30 and TRBJ1-5, with no clear D. Trimming removed 2 bases from V and 0 bases from J, with 11 bases in between. This CDR3 comprises 15 residues. Germline-derived CDR1 and CDR2 are GTSNPN and SVGIG (reference sequence). The CDR3 sequence: CAWSSRSGSNQPQHF. The CDR3 DNA is TGTGCCTGGAGTTCTCGGTCGGGTAGCAATCAGCCCCAGCATTTT.

This chain links TRBV11-2 with TRBJ2-2, with D perhaps matching TRBD1 (5 bases). CDR3 size: 15 residues. V dropped 0 bases and J dropped 4 bases, with 9 bases sitting between them. Germline V gene data show CDR1 as SGHAT and CDR2 as FQNNGV. The CDR3 loop is CASSLDRVGTGELFF. The CDR3 DNA reads TGTGCCAGCAGCTTAGACAGGGTGGGCACCGGGGAGCTGTTTTTT.

This clone came up a few times. The rearrangement uses TRBV7-9 and TRBJ1-2; a weak D match, TRBD1 (6 bases). The CDR3 runs to 15 residues. V was clipped by 4 bases and J by 2 bases, with 14 bases between them. The germline gives CDR1 SEHNR, CDR2 FQNEAQ (reference sequence). The CDR3, as DNA: TGTGCCAGCAGCTCGGGACATGAATTCAACTATGGCTACACCTTC. Translated, it gives CASSSGHEFNYGYTF.

The CDR3 DNA sequence: TGTGCCAGTAGCCCTAGCGGGAGAGCAAATGAGCAGTTCTTC. Residues: CASSPSGRANEQFF. The chain links TRBV19 to TRBJ2-1; 10 bases agree with TRBD2. Germline loops: CDR1 LNHDA, CDR2 SQIVND (reference sequence). CDR3 size: 14 residues. V trimming: 6 bases; J trimming: 7 bases; junction bases outside the gene matches: 6.

This chain connects TRBV7-9 to TRBJ1-1, with D perhaps TRBD1 (5 bases). V was cut by 5 bases and J by 1 base, with 8 bases left in between. Germline V CDR1 and CDR2: SEHNR, FQNEAQ (reference sequence). The CDR3 length is 13 residues. CDR3 residues: CASSAQANTEAFF. The DNA of the CDR3 is TGTGCCAGCAGCGCACAGGCGAACACTGAAGCTTTCTTT. Combining the CDR3 with reference TRBV7-9 and TRBJ1-1 gives the whole variable domain DTGVSQNPRHKITKRGQNVTFRCDPISEHNRLYWYRQTLGQGPEFLTYFQNEAQLEKSRLLSDRFSAERPKGSFSTLEIQRTEQGDSAMYLCASSAQANTEAFFGQGTRLTVV.

The rearrangement links TRBV5-1 to TRBJ2-2; D may be TRBD1 (5 bases). CDR1 SGHRS and CDR2 YFSETQ come from the germline V gene. This CDR3 contains 14 residues. V was shortened by 5 bases and J by 2 bases, with 10 bases between the two germline ends. The CDR3 region has the DNA TGCGCCAGCAGATCAGGGCACAACACCGGGGAGCTGTTTTTT. It is translated as CASRSGHNTGELFF.

The chain links TRBV6-5 to TRBJ2-7; maybe TRBD1 (5 bases). The CDR3 has 12 residues. With 6 bases removed from V and 1 base from J, the gap between germline ends came to 7 bases. CDR1 is MNHEY, CDR2 SVGAGI, per germline. The CDR3 region has the DNA TGTGCCAGCAGCGACAGTTCCTACGAGCAGTACTTC. This gives the protein CASSDSSYEQYF.

This clone was counted only a few times. V usage is TRBV2 and J usage is TRBJ2-3; TRBD2 matches at 8 bases. The CDR3 sequence is 15 residues long. With 3 bases clipped from V and 6 bases from J, the junction kept 8 bases outside the gene matches. CDR1 is SNHLY, CDR2 FYNNEI, per germline. For the CDR3, the DNA is TGTGCCAGCAGTGAGTTAGGGACTAGAGTGGATACGCAGTATTTT. Its translation is CASSELGTRVDTQYF.

The chain joins TRBV6-4 to TRBJ1-1; 7 nucleotides agree with TRBD1. Germline V gives CDR1 MRHNA, CDR2 SNTAGT. Trimming removed 2 bases from V and 1 base from J; junction bases left unmatched: 1. The CDR3 covers 14 residues. The CDR3 DNA is TGTGCCAGCAGTGACAAGGGGGCGAACACTGAAGCTTTCTTT. This encodes CASSDKGANTEAFF.

V usage is TRBV29-1 and J usage is TRBJ2-1; 9 positions agree with TRBD2. V lost 6 bases to trimming and J lost 6 bases; unmatched junction nucleotides: 12. The V gene's germline CDR1 is SQVTM and CDR2 ANQGSEA. CDR3 length: 15 residues. The CDR3 nucleotides are TGCAGCGTGGGAGGGGGGGAGACTAGCGGCAATGAGCAGTTCTTC. Translated, it gives CSVGGGETSGNEQFF.

The genes are TRBV4-1 and TRBJ2-4; 8 nucleotides agree with TRBD2. The CDR3 has 17 residues. The germline V gene encodes CDR1 MGHRA and CDR2 YSYEKL. V was pared by 4 bases and J by 2 bases, with 10 bases of the junction left unmatched. CDR3 sequence reads: CASSPGLAQSPKNIQYF. CDR3 DNA: TGCGCCAGCAGCCCAGGACTAGCCCAATCCCCCAAAAACATTCAGTACTTC.

The rearrangement links TRBV7-9 to TRBJ1-2, with D tentatively TRBD1 (6 bases). This CDR3 is 13 amino acids long. V was clipped by 5 bases and J by 5 bases, with 12 bases between them. Germline lookup yields CDR1 SEHNR and CDR2 FQNEAQ (reference sequence). The CDR3 spells CASSQTGPYGYTF. DNA of the CDR3: TGTGCCAGCAGCCAGACAGGTCCTTATGGCTACACCTTC.

The chain is built from TRBV5-8 and TRBJ2-1; 7 nucleotides match TRBD2. Germline values: CDR1 SGHTS, CDR2 YDEGEE. The CDR3 totals 15 residues. The J segment lost 3 bases and the V segment lost 1 base, leaving 4 bases of the junction unmatched. DNA of the CDR3: TGTGCCAGCAGCTTGTCCGGGACTAACTACAATGAGCAGTTCTTC. Residues: CASSLSGTNYNEQFF.